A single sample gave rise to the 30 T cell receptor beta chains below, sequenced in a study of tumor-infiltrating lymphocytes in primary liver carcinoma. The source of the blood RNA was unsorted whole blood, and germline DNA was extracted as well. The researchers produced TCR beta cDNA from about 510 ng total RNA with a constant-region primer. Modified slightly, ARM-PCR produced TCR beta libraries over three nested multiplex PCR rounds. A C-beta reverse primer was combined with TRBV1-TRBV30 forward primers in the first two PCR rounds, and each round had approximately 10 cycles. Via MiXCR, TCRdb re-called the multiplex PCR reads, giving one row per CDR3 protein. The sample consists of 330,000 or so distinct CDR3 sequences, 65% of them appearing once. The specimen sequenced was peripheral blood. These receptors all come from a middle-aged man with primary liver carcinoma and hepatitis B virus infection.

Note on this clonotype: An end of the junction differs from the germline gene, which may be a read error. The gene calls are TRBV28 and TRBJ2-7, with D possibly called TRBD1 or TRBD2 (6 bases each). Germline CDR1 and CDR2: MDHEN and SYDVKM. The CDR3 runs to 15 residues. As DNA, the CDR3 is TGTGTCAGCAGAGCGGCGGGACACAGCTCCTACGAGCAGTACTTC. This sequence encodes CVSRAAGHSSYEQYF.

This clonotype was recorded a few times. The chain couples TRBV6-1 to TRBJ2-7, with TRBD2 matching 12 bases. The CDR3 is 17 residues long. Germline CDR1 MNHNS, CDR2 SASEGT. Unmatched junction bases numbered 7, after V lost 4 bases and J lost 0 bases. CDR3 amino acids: CASSVTSGGASSYEQYF. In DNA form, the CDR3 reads TGTGCCAGCAGTGTGACTAGCGGGGGCGCGAGCTCCTACGAGCAGTACTTC.

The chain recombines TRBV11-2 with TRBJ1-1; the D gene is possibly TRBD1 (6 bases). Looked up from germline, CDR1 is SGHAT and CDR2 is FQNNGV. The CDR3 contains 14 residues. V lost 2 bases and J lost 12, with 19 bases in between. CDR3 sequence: CASSLSGGNTETFF. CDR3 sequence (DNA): TGTGCCAGCAGCTTATCCGGGGGCAACACTGAGACTTTCTTT.

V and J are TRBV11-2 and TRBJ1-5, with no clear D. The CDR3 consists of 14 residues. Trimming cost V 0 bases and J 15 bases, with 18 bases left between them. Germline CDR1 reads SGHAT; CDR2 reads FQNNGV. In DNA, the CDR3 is TGTGCCAGCAGCTTAGAGGGCAACAATCAGCACCGGCATTTT. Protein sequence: CASSLEGNNQHRHF.

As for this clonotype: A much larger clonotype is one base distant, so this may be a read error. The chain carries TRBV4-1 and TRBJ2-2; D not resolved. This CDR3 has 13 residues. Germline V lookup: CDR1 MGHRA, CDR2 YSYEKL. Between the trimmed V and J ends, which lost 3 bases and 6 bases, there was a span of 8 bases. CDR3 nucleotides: TGCGCCAGCAGCCAGGATGGCGCCGGGGAGCTGTTTTTT. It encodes CASSQDGAGELFF.

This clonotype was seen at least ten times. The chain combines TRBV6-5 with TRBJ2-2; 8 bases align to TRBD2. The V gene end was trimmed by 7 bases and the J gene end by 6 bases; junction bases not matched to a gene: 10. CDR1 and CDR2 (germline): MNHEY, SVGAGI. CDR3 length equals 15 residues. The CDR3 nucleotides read TGTGCCAGCACCGTTAGCGGGATTTCGTCCGGGGAGCTGTTTTTT. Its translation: CASTVSGISSGELFF.

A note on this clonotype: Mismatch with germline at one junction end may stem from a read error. The CDR3 spells CASGLDYRQIPYNEQFF. For the CDR3, the DNA is TGTGCCAGCGGCTTAGATTACCGGCAGATTCCCTACAATGAGCAGTTCTTC. The gene calls are TRBV11-2 and TRBJ2-1; D is unresolved. Per germline, CDR1 SGHAT and CDR2 FQNNGV. The CDR3 totals 17 residues.

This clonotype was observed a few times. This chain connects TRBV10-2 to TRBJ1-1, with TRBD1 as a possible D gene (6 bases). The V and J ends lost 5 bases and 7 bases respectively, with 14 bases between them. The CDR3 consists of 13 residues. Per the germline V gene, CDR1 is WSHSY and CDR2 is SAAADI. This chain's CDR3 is CASSRGESLEAFF. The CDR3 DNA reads TGCGCCAGCAGTAGGGGGGAGAGCCTTGAAGCTTTCTTT.

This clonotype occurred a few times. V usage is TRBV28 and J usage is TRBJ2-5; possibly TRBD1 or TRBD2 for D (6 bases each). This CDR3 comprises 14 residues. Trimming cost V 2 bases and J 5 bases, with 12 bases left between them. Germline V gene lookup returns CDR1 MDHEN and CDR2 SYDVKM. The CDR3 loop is CASSLGGRGETQYF. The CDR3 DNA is TGTGCCAGCAGTTTAGGGGGGCGCGGCGAGACCCAGTACTTC.

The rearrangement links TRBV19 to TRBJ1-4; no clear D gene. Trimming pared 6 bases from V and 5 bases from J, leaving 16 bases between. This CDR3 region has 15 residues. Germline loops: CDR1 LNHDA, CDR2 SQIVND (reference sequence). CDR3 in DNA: TGTGCCAGTAGAAGACGGACGGTTACGAATGAAAAACTGTTTTTT. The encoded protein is CASRRRTVTNEKLFF.

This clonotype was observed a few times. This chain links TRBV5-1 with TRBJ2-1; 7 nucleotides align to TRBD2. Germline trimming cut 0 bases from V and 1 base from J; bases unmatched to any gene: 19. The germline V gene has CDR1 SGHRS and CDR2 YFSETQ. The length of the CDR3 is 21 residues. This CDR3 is CASSLGRGGGLAGVSYNEQFF. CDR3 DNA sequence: TGCGCCAGCAGCTTGGGCCGAGGCGGAGGACTGGCGGGAGTGTCCTACAATGAGCAGTTCTTC.

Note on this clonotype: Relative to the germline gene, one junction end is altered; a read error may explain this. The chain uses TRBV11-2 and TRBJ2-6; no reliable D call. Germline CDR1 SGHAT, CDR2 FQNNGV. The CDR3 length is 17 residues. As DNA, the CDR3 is TGTGCCAGCAGCTTAGTCATCACGGTGGCTGGGGTCAACGTCCTGACTTTC. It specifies CASSLVITVAGVNVLTF.

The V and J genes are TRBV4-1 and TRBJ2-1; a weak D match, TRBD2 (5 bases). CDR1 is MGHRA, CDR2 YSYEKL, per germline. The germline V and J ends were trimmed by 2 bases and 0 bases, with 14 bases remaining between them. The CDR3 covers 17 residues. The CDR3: CASSQSLAESSYNEQFF. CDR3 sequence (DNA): TGCGCCAGCAGCCAAAGTCTAGCTGAAAGCTCCTACAATGAGCAGTTCTTC.

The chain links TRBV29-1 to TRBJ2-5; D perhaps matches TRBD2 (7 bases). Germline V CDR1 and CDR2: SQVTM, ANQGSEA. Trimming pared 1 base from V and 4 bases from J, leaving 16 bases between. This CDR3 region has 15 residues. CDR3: CSVEADGGRAETQYF. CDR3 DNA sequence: TGCAGCGTTGAAGCGGACGGGGGGCGAGCAGAGACCCAGTACTTC. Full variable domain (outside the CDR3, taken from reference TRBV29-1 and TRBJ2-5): SAVISQKPSRDICQRGTSLTIQCQVDSQVTMMFWYRQQPGQSLTLIATANQGSEATYESGFVIDKFPISRPNLTFSTLTVSNMSPEDSSIYLCSVEADGGRAETQYFGPGTRLLVL.

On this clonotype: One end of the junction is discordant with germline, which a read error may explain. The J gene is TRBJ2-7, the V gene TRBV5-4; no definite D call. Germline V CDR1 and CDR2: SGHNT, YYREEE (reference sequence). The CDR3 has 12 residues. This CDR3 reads CASSINTYKQYF. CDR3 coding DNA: TGTGCTAGCAGCATAAACACCTACAAGCAGTACTTC.

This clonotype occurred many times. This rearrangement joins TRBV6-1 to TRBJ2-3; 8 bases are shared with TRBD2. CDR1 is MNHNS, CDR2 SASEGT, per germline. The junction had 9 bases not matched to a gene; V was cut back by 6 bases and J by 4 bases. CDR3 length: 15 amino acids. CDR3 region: CASRDERENSDTQYF. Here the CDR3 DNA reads TGTGCCAGCAGGGACGAGCGGGAGAACTCAGATACGCAGTATTTT.

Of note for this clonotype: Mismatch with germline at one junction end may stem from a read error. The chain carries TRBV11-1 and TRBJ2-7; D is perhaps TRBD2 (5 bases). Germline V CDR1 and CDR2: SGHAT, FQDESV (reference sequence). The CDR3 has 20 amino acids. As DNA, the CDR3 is TGTGTCAGCAGCCCCCTCTTGGGATCGGGAAACGAAAAGAGCTCCTACGAGCAGTACTTC. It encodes CVSSPLLGSGNEKSSYEQYF. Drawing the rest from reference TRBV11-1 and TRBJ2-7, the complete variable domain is EAEVAQSPRYKITEKSQAVAFWCDPISGHATLYWYRQILGQGPELLVQFQDESVVDDSQLPKDRFSAERLKGVDSTLKIQPAELGDSAMYLCVSSPLLGSGNEKSSYEQYFGPGTRLTVT.

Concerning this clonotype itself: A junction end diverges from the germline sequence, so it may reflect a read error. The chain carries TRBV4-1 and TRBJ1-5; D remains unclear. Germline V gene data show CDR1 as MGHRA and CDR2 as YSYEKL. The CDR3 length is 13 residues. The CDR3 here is CARSQETDQPQHF. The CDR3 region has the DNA TGCGCCAGGAGCCAAGAAACTGATCAGCCTCAGCATTTT.

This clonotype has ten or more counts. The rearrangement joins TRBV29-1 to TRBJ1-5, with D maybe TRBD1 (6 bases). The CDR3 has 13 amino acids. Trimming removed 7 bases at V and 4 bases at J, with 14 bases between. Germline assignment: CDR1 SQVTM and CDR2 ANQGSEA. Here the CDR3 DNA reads TGCAGCGCCGGAGGGGGAGCGAATCAGCCCCAGCATTTT. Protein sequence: CSAGGGANQPQHF. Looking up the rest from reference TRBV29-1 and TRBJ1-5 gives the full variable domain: SAVISQKPSRDICQRGTSLTIQCQVDSQVTMMFWYRQQPGQSLTLIATANQGSEATYESGFVIDKFPISRPNLTFSTLTVSNMSPEDSSIYLCSAGGGANQPQHFGDGTRLSIL.

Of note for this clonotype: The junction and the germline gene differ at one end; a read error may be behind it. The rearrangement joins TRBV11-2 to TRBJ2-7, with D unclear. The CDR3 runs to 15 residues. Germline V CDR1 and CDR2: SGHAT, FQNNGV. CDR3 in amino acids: CASSSDLDGKYDQYF. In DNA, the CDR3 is TGTGCCAGCAGCTCCGATTTGGATGGGAAGTACGATCAGTACTTC.

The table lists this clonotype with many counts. Here the CDR3 reads CASSYSSTGGRGEGTDTQYF. In DNA, the CDR3 is TGTGCCAGCAGTTACTCGAGTACGGGAGGGCGTGGAGAGGGCACAGATACGCAGTATTTT. The V gene is TRBV6-2 or TRBV6-3, the J gene TRBJ2-3; TRBD2 matches 8 bases. Per the germline V gene, CDR1 is MNHEY and CDR2 is SVGEGT. V shed 0 bases and J 1 base; nucleotides not matched to a gene: 15. The length of the CDR3 is 20 residues.

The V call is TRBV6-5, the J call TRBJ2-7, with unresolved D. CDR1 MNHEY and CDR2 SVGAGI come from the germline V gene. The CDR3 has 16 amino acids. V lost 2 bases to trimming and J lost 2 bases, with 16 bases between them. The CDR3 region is CASSYILGQSPYEQYF. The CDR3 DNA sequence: TGTGCCAGCAGTTACATCCTGGGCCAGTCTCCCTACGAGCAGTACTTC.

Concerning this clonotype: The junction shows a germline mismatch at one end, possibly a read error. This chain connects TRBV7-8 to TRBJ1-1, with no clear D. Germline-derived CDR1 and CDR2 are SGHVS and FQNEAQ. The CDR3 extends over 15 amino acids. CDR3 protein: CTSSLAWGTDTEAFF. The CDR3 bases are TGTACCAGCAGCTTAGCGTGGGGTACGGACACTGAAGCTTTCTTT.

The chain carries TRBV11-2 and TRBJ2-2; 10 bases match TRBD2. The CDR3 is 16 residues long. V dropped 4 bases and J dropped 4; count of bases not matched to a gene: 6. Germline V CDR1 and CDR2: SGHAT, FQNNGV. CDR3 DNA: TGTGCCAGCAGCTCACTAGCGGGAATAGGCACCGGGGAGCTGTTTTTT. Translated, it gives CASSSLAGIGTGELFF.

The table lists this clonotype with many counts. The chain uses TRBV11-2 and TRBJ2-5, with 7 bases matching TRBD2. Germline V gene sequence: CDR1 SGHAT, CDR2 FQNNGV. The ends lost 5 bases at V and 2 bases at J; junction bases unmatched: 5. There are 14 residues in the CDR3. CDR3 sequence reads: CASSQGTTQETQYF. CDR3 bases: TGTGCCAGCAGCCAAGGGACTACTCAAGAGACCCAGTACTTC. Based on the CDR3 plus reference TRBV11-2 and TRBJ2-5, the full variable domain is EAGVAQSPRYKIIEKRQSVAFWCNPISGHATLYWYQQILGQGPKLLIQFQNNGVVDDSQLPKDRFSAERLKGVDSTLKIQPAKLEDSAVYLCASSQGTTQETQYFGPGTRLLVL.

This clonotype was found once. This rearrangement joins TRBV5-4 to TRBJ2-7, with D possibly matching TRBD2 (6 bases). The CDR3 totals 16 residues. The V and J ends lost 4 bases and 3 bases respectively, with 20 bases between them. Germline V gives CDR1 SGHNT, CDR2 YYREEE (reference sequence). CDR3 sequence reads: CASSTRLVGAVYEQYF. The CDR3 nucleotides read TGTGCCAGCAGCACAAGACTAGTGGGAGCCGTCTACGAGCAGTACTTC.

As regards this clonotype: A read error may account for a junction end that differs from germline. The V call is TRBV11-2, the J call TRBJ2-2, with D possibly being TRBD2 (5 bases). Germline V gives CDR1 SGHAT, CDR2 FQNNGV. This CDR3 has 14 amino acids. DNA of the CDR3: TGTGCCAGCAGCCGCAAGGGCAACACCGGGGAGCTGCTTTTT. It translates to CASSRKGNTGELLF.

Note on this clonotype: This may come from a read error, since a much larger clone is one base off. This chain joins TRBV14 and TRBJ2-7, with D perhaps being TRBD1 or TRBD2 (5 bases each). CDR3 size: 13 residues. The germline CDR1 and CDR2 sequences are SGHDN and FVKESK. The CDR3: CASSHGTHYEPYF. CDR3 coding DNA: TGTGCCAGCAGCCACGGGACCCACTACGAGCCGTACTTC.

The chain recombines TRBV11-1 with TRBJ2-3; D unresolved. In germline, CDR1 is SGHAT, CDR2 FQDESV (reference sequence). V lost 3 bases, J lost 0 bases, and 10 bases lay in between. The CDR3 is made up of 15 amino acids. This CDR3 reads CASSLSVTSTDTQYF. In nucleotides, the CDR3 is TGTGCCAGCAGCTTGTCGGTGACTAGCACAGATACGCAGTATTTT. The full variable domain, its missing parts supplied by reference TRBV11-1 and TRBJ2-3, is EAEVAQSPRYKITEKSQAVAFWCDPISGHATLYWYRQILGQGPELLVQFQDESVVDDSQLPKDRFSAERLKGVDSTLKIQPAELGDSAMYLCASSLSVTSTDTQYFGPGTRLTVL.

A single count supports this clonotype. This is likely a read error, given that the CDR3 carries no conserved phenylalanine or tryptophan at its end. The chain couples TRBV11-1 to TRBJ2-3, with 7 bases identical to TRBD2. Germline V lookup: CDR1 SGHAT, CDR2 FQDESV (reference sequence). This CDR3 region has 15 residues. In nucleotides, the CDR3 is TGTGCCAGCAGCGAAGGCGGGGGTTTGTCAGATATGCAGTATTAT. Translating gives CASSEGGGLSDMQYY.